This is a list of T cell receptor beta chains from one sample in a study of T cells in Graves' hyperthyroidism and ophthalmopathy. MiXCR was run by TCRdb on the multiplex PCR reads, yielding one entry per CDR3 protein. The sample shows around 350,000 distinct CDR3 sequences, about 15% of them seen only once. Sequencing was performed on blood. The receptors were sampled from a woman aged 30 to 39 with Graves' hyperthyroidism that later progressed to Graves' ophthalmopathy. The CDR3 runs from the conserved cysteine through the conserved F or W. A D gene is named only where the DNA matches it firmly. Not all rows give a size; the values are once, few, many and, for expanded clones, a class.

D,V,size,J,DNA,CDR3
NA,TRBV10-3,few,TRBJ1-5,TGTGCCATCAGTACAGGAGAGGACTCGCAGCCCCAGCATTTT,CAISTGEDSQPQHF
TRBD2,TRBV27,many,TRBJ2-7,TGTGCCAGCAGTTACGGCGGGGGGTCCTACGAGCAGTACTTC,CASSYGGGSYEQYF
NA,TRBV18,NA,TRBJ1-6,TGTGCCAGCTCACCCGGACGGGAGAATAATTCACCCCTCCACTTT,CASSPGRENNSPLHF
NA,TRBV12-3/TRBV12-4,many,TRBJ1-4,TGTGCCAGCAGCCCTAATGAAAAACTGTTTTTT,CASSPNEKLFF
NA,TRBV6-1,many,TRBJ1-6,TGTGCCAGCAGTCGACAGGATAATTCACCCCTCCACTTT,CASSRQDNSPLHF
NA,TRBV11-2,many,TRBJ2-1,TGTGCCAGCAGCTTAGGGCTCCAGGGAGAGCAGTTCTTC,CASSLGLQGEQFF
NA,TRBV2,many,TRBJ1-2,TGTGCCAGCAGTGAAGCCGGCGGTTATGGCTACACCTTC,CASSEAGGYGYTF
NA,TRBV6-2/TRBV6-3,NA,TRBJ1-6,TGTGCCAGCAGGACTGCATACGGGAATTCACCCCTCCACTTT,CASRTAYGNSPLHF
NA,TRBV5-8,many,TRBJ1-3,TGTGCCAGCAGCTTGATTACCTCTGGAAACACCATATATTTT,CASSLITSGNTIYF
TRBD1,TRBV12-3/TRBV12-4,few,TRBJ2-2,TGTGCCAGCAGTCCGACAGGGTTCACCGGGGAGCTGCTTTTT,CASSPTGFTGELLF
NA,TRBV5-1,many,TRBJ2-1,TGCGCCAGCAGCTTGGTGGGGAACCCCTACAATGAGCAGTTCTTC,CASSLVGNPYNEQFF
NA,TRBV18,many,TRBJ2-1,TGTGCCAGCTCACCCAGGGGAGGTGGCTACAATGAGCAGTTCTTC,CASSPRGGGYNEQFF
TRBD1,TRBV11-2,NA,TRBJ1-1,TGTGCCAGCAGGGGACGAACAGGGGGCGAAAAAGCTTTCTTT,CASRGRTGGEKAFF
NA,TRBV6-4,NA,TRBJ2-4,TGTGCCAGCAGTTACTCGTCCCCAGTTGAGAACATTCAGTACTTC,CASSYSSPVENIQYF
NA,TRBV6-1,few,TRBJ2-5,TGTGCCAGCAGGGGGAATCCTACAGGCGGAGAGACCCAGTACTTC,CASRGNPTGGETQYF
NA,TRBV2,few,TRBJ2-5,TGTGCCAGCAACCGGGGAGGTGAGACCCAGTACTTC,CASNRGGETQYF
TRBD1,TRBV6-1,many,TRBJ1-4,TGTGCCAGCAAGGGACAGCTTACAACTAATGAAAAACTGTTTTTT,CASKGQLTTNEKLFF
TRBD2,TRBV20-1,many,TRBJ2-5,TGCAGTGCCCAACCATTCCCGTTCGGAGCGGGAGGACGCAAAGAGACCCAGTACTTC,CSAQPFPFGAGGRKETQYF
NA,TRBV7-9,few,TRBJ1-1,TGTGCCAGCAGCTTAGAACGCACTGAAGCTTTCTTT,CASSLERTEAFF
TRBD1,TRBV28,many,TRBJ1-2,TGTGCCAGCACAAAGACAGGGCCCTATGGCTACACCTTC,CASTKTGPYGYTF
TRBD1,TRBV6-5,many,TRBJ2-7,TGTGCCAGCAGTTCGACAGGGGGCAAGTACGAGCAGTACTTC,CASSSTGGKYEQYF